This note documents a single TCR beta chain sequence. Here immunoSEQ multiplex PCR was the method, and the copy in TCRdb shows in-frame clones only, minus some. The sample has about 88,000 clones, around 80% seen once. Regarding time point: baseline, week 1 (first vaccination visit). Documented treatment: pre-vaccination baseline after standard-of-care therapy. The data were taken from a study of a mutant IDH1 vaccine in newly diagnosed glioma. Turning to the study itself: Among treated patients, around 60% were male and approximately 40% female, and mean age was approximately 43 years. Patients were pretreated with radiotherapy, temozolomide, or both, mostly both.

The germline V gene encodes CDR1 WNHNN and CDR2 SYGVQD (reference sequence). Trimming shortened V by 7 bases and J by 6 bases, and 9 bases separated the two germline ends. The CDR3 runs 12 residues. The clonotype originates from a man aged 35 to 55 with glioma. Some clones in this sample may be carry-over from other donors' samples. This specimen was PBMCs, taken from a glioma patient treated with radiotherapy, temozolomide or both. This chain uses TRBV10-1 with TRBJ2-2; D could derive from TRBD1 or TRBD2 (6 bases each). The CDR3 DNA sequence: TGCGCCAGCAATAGGGGGGCCGGGGAGCTGTTTTTT. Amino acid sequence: CASNRGAGELFF.